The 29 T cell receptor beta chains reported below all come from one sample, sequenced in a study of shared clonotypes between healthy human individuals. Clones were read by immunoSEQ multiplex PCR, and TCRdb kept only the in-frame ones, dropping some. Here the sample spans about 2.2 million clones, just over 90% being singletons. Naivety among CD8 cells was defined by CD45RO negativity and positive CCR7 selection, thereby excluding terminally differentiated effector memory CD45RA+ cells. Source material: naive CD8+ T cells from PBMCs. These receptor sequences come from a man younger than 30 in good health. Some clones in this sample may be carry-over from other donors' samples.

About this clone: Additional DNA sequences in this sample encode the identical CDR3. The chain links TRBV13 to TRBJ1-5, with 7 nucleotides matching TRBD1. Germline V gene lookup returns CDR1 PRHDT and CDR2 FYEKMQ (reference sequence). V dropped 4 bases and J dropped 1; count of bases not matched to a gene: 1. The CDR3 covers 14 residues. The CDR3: CASSSQGSNQPQHF. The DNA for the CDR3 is TGTGCCAGCAGCTCACAGGGGAGCAATCAGCCCCAGCATTTT. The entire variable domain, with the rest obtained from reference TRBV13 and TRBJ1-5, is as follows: AAGVIQSPRHLIKEKRETATLKCYPIPRHDTVYWYQQGPGQDPQFLISFYEKMQSDKGSIPDRFSAQQFSDYHSELNMSSLELGDSALYFCASSSQGSNQPQHFGDGTRLSIL.

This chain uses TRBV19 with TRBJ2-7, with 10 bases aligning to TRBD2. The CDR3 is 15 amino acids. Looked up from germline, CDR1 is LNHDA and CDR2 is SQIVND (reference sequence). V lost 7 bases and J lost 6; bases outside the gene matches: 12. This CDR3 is CASTTSAGLALEQYF. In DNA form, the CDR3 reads TGTGCCAGTACCACCTCAGCGGGACTAGCGCTCGAGCAGTACTTC.

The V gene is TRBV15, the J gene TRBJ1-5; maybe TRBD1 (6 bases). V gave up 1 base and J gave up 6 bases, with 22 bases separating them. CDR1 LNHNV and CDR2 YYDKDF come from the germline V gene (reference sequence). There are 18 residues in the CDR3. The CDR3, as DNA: TGTGCCACCAGCAGAGGCTTCGGGGACATTTTAGAGGCTCAGCCCCAGCATTTT. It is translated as CATSRGFGDILEAQPQHF.

In nucleotides, the CDR3 is TGTGCCAGCAGCTTCAGGGGGACGGCCATCCCCTACGAGCAGTACTTC. Translated: CASSFRGTAIPYEQYF. The V and J genes are TRBV7-8 and TRBJ2-7, with 7 bases fitting TRBD1. The germline gives CDR1 SGHVS, CDR2 FQNEAQ. This CDR3 spans 16 amino acids. The V and J ends lost 3 bases and 2 bases, in that order; junction bases with no gene match: 10. Supplemented by reference TRBV7-8 and TRBJ2-7, the full variable domain reads GAGVSQSPRYKVAKRGQDVALRCDPISGHVSLFWYQQALGQGPEFLTYFQNEAQLDKSGLPSDRFFAERPEGSVSTLKIQRTQQEDSAVYLCASSFRGTAIPYEQYFGPGTRLTVT.

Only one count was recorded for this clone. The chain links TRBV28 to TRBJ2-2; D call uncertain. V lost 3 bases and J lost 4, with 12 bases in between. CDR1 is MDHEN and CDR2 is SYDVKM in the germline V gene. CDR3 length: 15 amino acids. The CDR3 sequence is CASSLVPTTTGELFF. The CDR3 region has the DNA TGTGCCAGCAGTTTGGTCCCTACGACCACCGGGGAGCTGTTTTTT.

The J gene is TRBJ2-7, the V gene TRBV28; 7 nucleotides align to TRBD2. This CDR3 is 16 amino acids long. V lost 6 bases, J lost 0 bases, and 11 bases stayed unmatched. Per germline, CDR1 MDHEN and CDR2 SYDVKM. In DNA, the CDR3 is TGTGCCAGCAGCAGCCTACCTAGCGGAAGCTCCTACGAGCAGTACTTC. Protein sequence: CASSSLPSGSSYEQYF. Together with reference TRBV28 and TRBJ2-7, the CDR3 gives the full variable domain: DVKVTQSSRYLVKRTGEKVFLECVQDMDHENMFWYRQDPGLGLRLIYFSYDVKMKEKGDIPEGYSVSREKKERFSLILESASTNQTSMYLCASSSLPSGSSYEQYFGPGTRLTVT.

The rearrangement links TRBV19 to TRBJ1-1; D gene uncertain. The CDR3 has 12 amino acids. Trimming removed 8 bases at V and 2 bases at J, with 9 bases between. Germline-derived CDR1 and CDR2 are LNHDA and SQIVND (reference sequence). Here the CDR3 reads CASLATNTEAFF. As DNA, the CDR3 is TGTGCCAGTTTGGCGACCAACACTGAAGCTTTCTTT.

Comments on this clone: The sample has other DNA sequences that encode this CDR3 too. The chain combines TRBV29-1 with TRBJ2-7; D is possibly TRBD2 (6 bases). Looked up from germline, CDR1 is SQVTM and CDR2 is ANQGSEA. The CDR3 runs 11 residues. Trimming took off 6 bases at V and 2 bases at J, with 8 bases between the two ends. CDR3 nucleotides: TGCAGCGTCGGCGGGGCCTACGAGCAGTACTTC. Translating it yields CSVGGAYEQYF.

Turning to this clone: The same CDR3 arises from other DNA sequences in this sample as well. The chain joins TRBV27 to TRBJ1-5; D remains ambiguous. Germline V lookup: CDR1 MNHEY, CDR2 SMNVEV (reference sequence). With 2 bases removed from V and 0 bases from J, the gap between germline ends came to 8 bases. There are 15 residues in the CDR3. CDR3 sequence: CASSLTGYSNQPQHF. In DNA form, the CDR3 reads TGTGCCAGCAGTTTAACGGGTTATAGCAATCAGCCCCAGCATTTT.

The CDR3 DNA sequence: TGTGCCAGCAAGGGGACAGGGGGCATTGGGATTCAGACCTTC. Residues: CASKGTGGIGIQTF. This chain uses TRBV2 with TRBJ1-2, with 12 positions matching TRBD1. Germline V gene data show CDR1 as SNHLY and CDR2 as FYNNEI. The CDR3 consists of 14 residues. V lost 7 bases, J lost 14 bases, and 14 bases stayed unmatched.

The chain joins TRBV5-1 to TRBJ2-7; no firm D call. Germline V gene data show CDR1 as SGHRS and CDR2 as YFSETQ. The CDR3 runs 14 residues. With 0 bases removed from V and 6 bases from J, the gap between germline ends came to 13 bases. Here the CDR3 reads CASSLVGFQAEQYF. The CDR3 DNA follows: TGCGCCAGCAGCTTGGTCGGATTCCAGGCCGAGCAGTACTTC.

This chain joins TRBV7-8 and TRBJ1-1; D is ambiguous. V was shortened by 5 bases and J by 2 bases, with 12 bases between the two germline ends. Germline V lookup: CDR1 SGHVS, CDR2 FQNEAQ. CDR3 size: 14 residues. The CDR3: CASSARLLNTEAFF. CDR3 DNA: TGTGCCAGCAGCGCGCGACTCCTCAACACTGAAGCTTTCTTT. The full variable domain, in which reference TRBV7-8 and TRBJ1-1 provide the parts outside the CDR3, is GAGVSQSPRYKVAKRGQDVALRCDPISGHVSLFWYQQALGQGPEFLTYFQNEAQLDKSGLPSDRFFAERPEGSVSTLKIQRTQQEDSAVYLCASSARLLNTEAFFGQGTRLTVV.

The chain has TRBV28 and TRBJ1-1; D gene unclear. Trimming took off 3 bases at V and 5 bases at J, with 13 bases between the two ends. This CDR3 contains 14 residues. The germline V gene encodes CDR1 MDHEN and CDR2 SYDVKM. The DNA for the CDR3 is TGTGCCAGCAGTTTGAGGGCATTTGGGACTGAAGCTTTCTTT. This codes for CASSLRAFGTEAFF.

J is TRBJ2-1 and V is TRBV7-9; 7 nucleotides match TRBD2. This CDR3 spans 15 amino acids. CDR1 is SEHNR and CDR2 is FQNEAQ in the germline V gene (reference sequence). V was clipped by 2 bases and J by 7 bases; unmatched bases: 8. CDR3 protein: CASSLPPQGGNEQFF. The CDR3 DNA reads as TGTGCCAGCAGCTTACCCCCCCAGGGAGGGAATGAGCAGTTCTTC.

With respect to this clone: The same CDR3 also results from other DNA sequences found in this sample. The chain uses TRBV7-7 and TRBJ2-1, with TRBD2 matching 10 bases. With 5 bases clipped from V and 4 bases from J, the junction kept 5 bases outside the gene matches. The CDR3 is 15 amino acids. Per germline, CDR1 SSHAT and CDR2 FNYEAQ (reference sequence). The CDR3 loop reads CASSEGLAAYNEQFF. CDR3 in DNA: TGTGCCAGCAGCGAAGGACTAGCGGCTTACAATGAGCAGTTCTTC.

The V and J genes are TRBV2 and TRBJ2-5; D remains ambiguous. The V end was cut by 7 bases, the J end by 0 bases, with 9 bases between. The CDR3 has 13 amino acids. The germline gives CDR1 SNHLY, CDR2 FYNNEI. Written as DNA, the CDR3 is TGTGCCAGCATAAAACAGAACCAAGAGACCCAGTACTTC. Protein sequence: CASIKQNQETQYF.

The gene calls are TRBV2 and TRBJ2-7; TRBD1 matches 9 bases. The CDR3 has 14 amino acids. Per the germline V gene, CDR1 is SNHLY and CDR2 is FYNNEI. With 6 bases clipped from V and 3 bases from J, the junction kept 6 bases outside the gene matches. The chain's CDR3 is CASRIGTGLYEQYF. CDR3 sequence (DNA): TGTGCCAGCAGGATCGGGACAGGGCTCTACGAGCAGTACTTC.

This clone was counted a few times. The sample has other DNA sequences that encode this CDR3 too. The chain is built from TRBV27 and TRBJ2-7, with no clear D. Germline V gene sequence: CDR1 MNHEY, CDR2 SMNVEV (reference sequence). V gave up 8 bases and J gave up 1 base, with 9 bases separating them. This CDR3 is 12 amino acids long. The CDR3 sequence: CASSGLSYEQYF. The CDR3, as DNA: TGTGCCAGCTCGGGCTTATCCTACGAGCAGTACTTC.

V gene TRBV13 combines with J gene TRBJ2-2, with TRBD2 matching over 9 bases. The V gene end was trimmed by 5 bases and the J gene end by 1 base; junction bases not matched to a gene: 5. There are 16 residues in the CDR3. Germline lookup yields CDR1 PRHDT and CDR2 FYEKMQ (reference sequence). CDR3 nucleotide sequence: TGTGCCAGCAGCCTAAAACTAGCGGGGAACACCGGGGAGCTGTTTTTT. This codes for CASSLKLAGNTGELFF.

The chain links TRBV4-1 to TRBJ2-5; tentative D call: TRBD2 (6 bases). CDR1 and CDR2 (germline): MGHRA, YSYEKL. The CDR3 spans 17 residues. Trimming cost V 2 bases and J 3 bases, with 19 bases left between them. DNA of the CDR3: TGCGCCAGCAGCCAAAGGGTCATTAGCGGAGCCGAAGAGACCCAGTACTTC. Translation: CASSQRVISGAEETQYF.

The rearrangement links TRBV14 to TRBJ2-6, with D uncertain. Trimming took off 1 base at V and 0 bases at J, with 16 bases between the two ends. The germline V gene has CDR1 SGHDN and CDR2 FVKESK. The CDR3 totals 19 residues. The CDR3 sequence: CASSQGRSLLPSGANVLTF. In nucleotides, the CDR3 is TGTGCCAGCAGCCAAGGACGGTCGCTACTTCCCTCTGGGGCCAACGTCCTGACTTTC.

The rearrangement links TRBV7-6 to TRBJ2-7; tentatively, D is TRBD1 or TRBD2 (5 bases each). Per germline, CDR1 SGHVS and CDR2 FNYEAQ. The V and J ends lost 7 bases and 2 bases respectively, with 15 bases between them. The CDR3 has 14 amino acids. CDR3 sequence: CASTDRDGAYEQYF. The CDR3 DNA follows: TGTGCCAGCACCGACCGGGACGGAGCCTACGAGCAGTACTTC.

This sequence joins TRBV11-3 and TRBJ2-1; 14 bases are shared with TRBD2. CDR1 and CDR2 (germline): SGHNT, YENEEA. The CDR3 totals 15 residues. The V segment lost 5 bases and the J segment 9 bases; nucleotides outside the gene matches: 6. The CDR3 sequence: CASSAGLAGAREQFF. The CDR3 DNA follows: TGTGCCAGCAGCGCGGGACTAGCGGGAGCTCGTGAGCAGTTCTTC.

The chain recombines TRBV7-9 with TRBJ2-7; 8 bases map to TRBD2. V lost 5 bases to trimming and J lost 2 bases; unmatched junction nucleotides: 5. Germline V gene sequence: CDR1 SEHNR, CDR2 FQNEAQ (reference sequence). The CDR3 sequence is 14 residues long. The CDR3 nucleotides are TGTGCCAGCAGCCTACTAGCGGATCCCTACGAGCAGTACTTC. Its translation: CASSLLADPYEQYF.

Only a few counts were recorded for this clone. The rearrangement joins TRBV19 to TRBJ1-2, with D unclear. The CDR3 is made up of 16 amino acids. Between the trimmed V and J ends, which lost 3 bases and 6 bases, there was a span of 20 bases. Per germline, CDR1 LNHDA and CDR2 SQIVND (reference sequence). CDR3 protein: CASSIFEEGHGDGYTF. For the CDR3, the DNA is TGTGCCAGTAGTATCTTCGAGGAAGGGCACGGGGATGGCTACACCTTC.

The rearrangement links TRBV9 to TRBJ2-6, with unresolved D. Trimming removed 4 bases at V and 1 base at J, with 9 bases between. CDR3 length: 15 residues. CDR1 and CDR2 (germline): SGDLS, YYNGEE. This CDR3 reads CASSPTGSGANVLTF. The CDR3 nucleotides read TGTGCCAGCAGCCCCACCGGGTCTGGGGCCAACGTCCTGACTTTC.

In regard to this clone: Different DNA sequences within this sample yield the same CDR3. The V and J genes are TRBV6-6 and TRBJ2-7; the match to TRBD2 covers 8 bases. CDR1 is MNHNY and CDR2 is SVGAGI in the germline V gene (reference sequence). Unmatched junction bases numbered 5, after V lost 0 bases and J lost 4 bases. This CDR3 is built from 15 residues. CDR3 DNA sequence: TGTGCCAGCAGTTACTCGAGCAGCGGGAGTTACGAGCAGTACTTC. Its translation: CASSYSSSGSYEQYF.

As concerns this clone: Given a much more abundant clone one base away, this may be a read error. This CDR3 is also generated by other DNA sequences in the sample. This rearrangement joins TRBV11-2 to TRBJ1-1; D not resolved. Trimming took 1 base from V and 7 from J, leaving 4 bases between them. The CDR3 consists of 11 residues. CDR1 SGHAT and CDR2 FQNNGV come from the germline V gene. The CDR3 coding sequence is TGTGCCAGCAGCTTAGGGGTTGAAGCTTTCTTT. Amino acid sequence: CASSLGVEAFF.

CDR3 sequence reads: CASSFVGENEQFF. DNA for the CDR3: TGTGCCAGCAGTTTCGTCGGGGAAAATGAGCAGTTCTTC. The V gene is TRBV28, the J gene TRBJ2-1; weak D call: TRBD2 (5 bases). The CDR3 length is 13 residues. Germline CDR1 is MDHEN and CDR2 is SYDVKM. Trimming removed 3 bases from V and 7 bases from J, with 10 bases in between. The full variable domain, with the rest looked up from reference TRBV28 and TRBJ2-1, is DVKVTQSSRYLVKRTGEKVFLECVQDMDHENMFWYRQDPGLGLRLIYFSYDVKMKEKGDIPEGYSVSREKKERFSLILESASTNQTSMYLCASSFVGENEQFFGPGTRLTVL.